Described below is a single T cell receptor beta chain sequence and its context. The sample originates from a study of T cell responses to AZD1222 COVID-19 vaccine. Here immunoSEQ multiplex PCR was the method, and the copy in TCRdb shows in-frame clones only, minus some. The sample consists of 130,000 to 150,000 clones, 90% to 95% of them appearing once. Germline values: CDR1 MGHRA, CDR2 YSYEKL. V lost 0 bases and J lost 9, with 15 bases in between. CDR3 length: 15 amino acids. The clonotype originates from an adult in good health. The sequencing here drew on peripheral blood, taken on day 0 of AZD1222 vaccination. The chain employs TRBV4-1 and TRBJ1-5; a possible D gene is TRBD1 (5 bases). CDR3 nucleotides: TGCGCCAGCAGCCAAGATGGGGCAGCGACTGGGCCCCAGCATTTT. Its protein is CASSQDGAATGPQHF.